This TCR beta chain stems from a study of blood T cell repertoires in COVID-19. Everyone who took part was roughly 18 to 89 years old, and they came from about two dozen US areas. Original methodology: For nucleated cells, counts were estimated from reference gene primer amplification. This table comes from immunoSEQ multiplex PCR, and its TCRdb copy is limited to in-frame clones, with some not included. From that table come the V and J calls and clone size; the DNA was used to work out D and trimming. The top ten clones hold roughly 5% of a sample with about 310,000 clones, about nine tenths of them seen once. The sequencing sample was made of PBMCs or T cells enriched from blood (not recorded which). The receptor was isolated from a man between 60 and 75 years old who had recovered from COVID-19.

The CDR3 region is CASSPMSFSYGYTF. As DNA, the CDR3 is TGTGCCAGCTCACCGATGAGTTTTTCCTATGGCTACACCTTC. The V and J genes are TRBV18 and TRBJ1-2, with unresolved D. CDR3 length: 14 residues. Trimming shortened V by 3 bases and J by 4 bases, and 12 bases separated the two germline ends. Germline assignment: CDR1 KGHSH and CDR2 LQKENI.